These T cell receptor beta chains were read from a single sample in a study of blood T cell repertoires in COVID-19. Only in-frame clones appear in the TCRdb table, and some are missing; sequencing was by immunoSEQ multiplex PCR. The table shows about 170,000 clones, with roughly 93% occurring only once. Sequencing was done on a sample of peripheral blood. These receptors originate from a man between 18 and 35 years old with COVID-19, enrolled during active disease. Each CDR3 is given with its conserved first and last residue. The order of the fields is J gene, clone size, D gene, V gene, CDR3 DNA, CDR3 protein. A D gene is named only where the DNA matches it firmly. Rows may omit the clone size; those that give it use once, few, many or a size class.

J gene: TRBJ1-1
clone size: once
D gene: TRBD1
V gene: TRBV6-2/TRBV6-3
CDR3 DNA: TGTGCCAGCAGTTACGGGACAGTTGAAGCTTTCTTT
CDR3 protein: CASSYGTVEAFF

J gene: TRBJ2-1
clone size: .
D gene: .
V gene: TRBV6-5
CDR3 DNA: TGTGCCAGCAGTTACAAAGGAGCTGAGCAGTTCTTC
CDR3 protein: CASSYKGAEQFF

J gene: TRBJ2-2
clone size: .
D gene: TRBD2
V gene: TRBV27
CDR3 DNA: TGTGCCAGCAGCCGGAGGACTAGCGGGAACACCGGGGAGCTGTTTTTT
CDR3 protein: CASSRRTSGNTGELFF

J gene: TRBJ1-2
clone size: .
D gene: .
V gene: TRBV5-4
CDR3 DNA: TGTGCCAGCAGGGAGAGGGGGAATTATGGCTACACCTTC
CDR3 protein: CASRERGNYGYTF

J gene: TRBJ1-5
clone size: .
D gene: TRBD1
V gene: TRBV9
CDR3 DNA: TGTGCCAGCAGCCCTAGAGGTATGTTGAGGGACAGAGATAATCAGCCCCAGCATTTT
CDR3 protein: CASSPRGMLRDRDNQPQHF

J gene: TRBJ2-1
clone size: .
D gene: TRBD1
V gene: TRBV11-2
CDR3 DNA: TGTGCCAGCAGCTTGGGGACAGGGGGCATGGGTGAGCAGTTCTTC
CDR3 protein: CASSLGTGGMGEQFF

J gene: TRBJ1-2
clone size: .
D gene: .
V gene: TRBV11-2
CDR3 DNA: TGTGCCAGCAGCCCCTCCCACAGGAGTGAGGGCTACACCTTC
CDR3 protein: CASSPSHRSEGYTF

J gene: TRBJ1-1
clone size: .
D gene: TRBD1
V gene: TRBV28
CDR3 DNA: TGTGCCAGCAGGACCTTCGGGACAGCCCTGAACACTGAAGCTTTCTTT
CDR3 protein: CASRTFGTALNTEAFF

J gene: TRBJ1-5
clone size: .
D gene: .
V gene: TRBV28
CDR3 DNA: TGTGCCAGCACCACGACCGTGACAGGCCCTAATCAGCCCCAGCATTTT
CDR3 protein: CASTTTVTGPNQPQHF

J gene: TRBJ2-7
clone size: .
D gene: .
V gene: TRBV5-1
CDR3 DNA: TGCGCCAGCAGCTTGGGACAACTTAATTTGAGAAGCTCCTACGAGCAGTACTTC
CDR3 protein: CASSLGQLNLRSSYEQYF

J gene: TRBJ1-1
clone size: .
D gene: .
V gene: TRBV19
CDR3 DNA: TGTGCCAGTAGTGAAGGGAGGCAGTTGAACACTGAAGCTTTCTTT
CDR3 protein: CASSEGRQLNTEAFF

J gene: TRBJ2-3
clone size: .
D gene: .
V gene: TRBV30
CDR3 DNA: TGTGCCTGGAGCCAGGGGACAGATACGCAGTATTTT
CDR3 protein: CAWSQGTDTQYF

J gene: TRBJ1-3
clone size: .
D gene: .
V gene: TRBV10-1
CDR3 DNA: TGCGCCAGTCCTTGCGGTGGGGGAAACACCATATATTTT
CDR3 protein: CASPCGGGNTIYF

J gene: TRBJ1-1
clone size: .
D gene: .
V gene: TRBV19
CDR3 DNA: TGTGCCAGTAGTATGGGACAAATGAACACTGAAGCTTTCTTT
CDR3 protein: CASSMGQMNTEAFF

J gene: TRBJ1-2
clone size: once
D gene: .
V gene: TRBV28
CDR3 DNA: TGTGCCAGCAGTCTTCCAGGGCCTGGCTACACCTTC
CDR3 protein: CASSLPGPGYTF

J gene: TRBJ1-6
clone size: .
D gene: .
V gene: TRBV7-3
CDR3 DNA: TGTGCCAGCAGCTTAAACGATAGGGGAGCGGGCTCACCCCTCCACTTT
CDR3 protein: CASSLNDRGAGSPLHF

J gene: TRBJ1-2
clone size: .
D gene: TRBD1
V gene: TRBV27
CDR3 DNA: TGTGCCAGCAGTTTATCGCGGGACAGGGGCCTTGACTACACCTTC
CDR3 protein: CASSLSRDRGLDYTF